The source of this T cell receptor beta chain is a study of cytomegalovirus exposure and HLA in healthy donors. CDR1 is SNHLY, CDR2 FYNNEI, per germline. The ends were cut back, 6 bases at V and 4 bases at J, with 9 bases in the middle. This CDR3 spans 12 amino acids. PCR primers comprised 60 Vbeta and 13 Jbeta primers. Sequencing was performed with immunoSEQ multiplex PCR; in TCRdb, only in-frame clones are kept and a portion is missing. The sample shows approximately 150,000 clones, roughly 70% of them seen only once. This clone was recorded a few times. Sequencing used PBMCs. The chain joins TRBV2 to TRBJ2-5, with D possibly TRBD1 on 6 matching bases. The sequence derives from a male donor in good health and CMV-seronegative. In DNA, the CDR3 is TGTGCCAGCAGGAGGGGGTTAGAGACCCAGTACTTC. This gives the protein CASRRGLETQYF.